What follows are 30 T cell receptor beta chains derived from one specimen sequenced in a study of T cells in Graves' hyperthyroidism and ophthalmopathy. Researchers amplified the TCR beta CDR3 regions from RNA transcripts. First-round RT-PCR targeting the TCR CDR3 was performed with the HTBI primer set. Using its own MiXCR run on the multiplex PCR reads, TCRdb lists one record per CDR3 protein. This sample carries some 370,000 distinct CDR3 sequences, about an eighth of them seen once, and the ten largest clones take 25% to 30%. Sequencing used blood. These receptors came from a man aged 50 to 60 with Graves' ophthalmopathy.

This clonotype was found a few times. The rearrangement links TRBV20-1 to TRBJ2-7; D not resolved. V was pared by 2 bases and J by 2 bases, with 4 bases between. The CDR3 extends over 11 amino acids. Per germline, CDR1 DFQATT and CDR2 SNEGSKA (reference sequence). This CDR3 reads CSARQTYEQYF. The CDR3, as DNA: TGCAGTGCTAGACAGACCTACGAGCAGTACTTC.

In this sample, this clonotype turned up many times. The chain carries TRBV20-1 and TRBJ2-7; the match to TRBD2 covers 11 bases. Germline CDR1 and CDR2: DFQATT and SNEGSKA (reference sequence). Germline trimming cut 6 bases from V and 5 bases from J; bases unmatched to any gene: 15. This CDR3 spans 16 amino acids. The CDR3 nucleotides are TGCAGTGCGGAAGATTCCCGGACTAGCGGGTGGGACGAGCAGTACTTC. Amino acid sequence: CSAEDSRTSGWDEQYF.

This clonotype was observed a handful of times. The chain uses TRBV6-2 or TRBV6-3 and TRBJ2-5, with 8 bases matching TRBD1. V gave up 7 bases and J gave up 1 base; unmatched junction bases: 8. Germline lookup yields CDR1 MNHEY and CDR2 SVGEGT. The CDR3 extends over 15 amino acids. CDR3 region: CASKRPRGLQETQYF. The CDR3 region has the DNA TGTGCCAGCAAGAGACCCAGGGGGCTCCAAGAGACCCAGTACTTC.

This rearrangement joins TRBV29-1 to TRBJ2-5, with 9 bases fitting TRBD1. CDR1 is SQVTM and CDR2 is ANQGSEA in the germline V gene. With V trimmed by 4 bases and J by 2 bases, 8 bases remained unmatched. The CDR3 sequence is 15 residues long. The CDR3 sequence: CSVGIGTGRQETQYF. CDR3 DNA sequence: TGCAGCGTTGGGATCGGGACAGGGAGGCAAGAGACCCAGTACTTC. The full variable domain, completed using reference TRBV29-1 and TRBJ2-5, is SAVISQKPSRDICQRGTSLTIQCQVDSQVTMMFWYRQQPGQSLTLIATANQGSEATYESGFVIDKFPISRPNLTFSTLTVSNMSPEDSSIYLCSVGIGTGRQETQYFGPGTRLLVL.

This clonotype was counted ten times or more. The genes are TRBV7-9 and TRBJ1-1, with a tentative D call TRBD1 (5 bases). The V gene's germline CDR1 is SEHNR and CDR2 FQNEAQ (reference sequence). CDR3 size: 16 residues. Between the trimmed V and J ends, which lost 7 bases and 4 bases, there was a span of 22 bases. The CDR3 DNA reads as TGTGCCAGCAACTCCTTCGCGGGACGTCGAACCACTGAAGCTTTCTTT. This encodes CASNSFAGRRTTEAFF.

This clonotype was observed at least ten times. This sequence joins TRBV11-2 and TRBJ2-1; 9 nucleotides match TRBD1. The CDR3 has 16 amino acids. The V segment lost 5 bases and the J segment 1 base; nucleotides outside the gene matches: 6. CDR1 is SGHAT, CDR2 FQNNGV, per germline. The CDR3 nucleotides are TGTGCCAGCAGCACCTGGGACAGGGAGTCCTACAATGAGCAGTTCTTC. Amino acid sequence: CASSTWDRESYNEQFF.

This chain links TRBV20-1 with TRBJ1-6; 9 bases match TRBD1. This CDR3 comprises 16 residues. The J segment lost 10 bases and the V segment lost 6 bases, leaving 16 bases of the junction unmatched. Looked up from germline, CDR1 is DFQATT and CDR2 is SNEGSKA (reference sequence). The CDR3 bases are TGCAGTGCAAAGGCCGCCAGGACAGGGGAAAACTCACCCCTCCACTTT. It specifies CSAKAARTGENSPLHF.

This clonotype was counted many times. The chain recombines TRBV12-3 or TRBV12-4 with TRBJ1-2; no clear D gene. V shed 5 bases and J shed 3 bases, with 13 bases lying between them. This CDR3 contains 14 residues. CDR3 sequence (DNA): TGTGCCAGCAGTCTACGCCCGGTGGACTATGGCTACACCTTC. Translated, it gives CASSLRPVDYGYTF.

This clonotype was counted at least ten times. The chain couples TRBV15 to TRBJ2-7; D perhaps matches TRBD2 (5 bases). The V end lost 5 bases, the J end lost 1 base, and 15 bases lay between the germline ends. CDR1 and CDR2 (germline): LNHNV, YYDKDF (reference sequence). The CDR3 contains 15 residues. The DNA for the CDR3 is TGTGCCACCAGCGCTGACCGGGGTATTTCCTACGAGCAGTACTTC. Its protein is CATSADRGISYEQYF.

The DNA for the CDR3 is TGTGCCAGCAGCCGAATCCGGACAGAAGGCTACACCTTC. Protein: CASSRIRTEGYTF. V and J are TRBV28 and TRBJ1-2; the D gene is possibly TRBD1 (6 bases). The CDR3 runs 13 residues. V shed 6 bases and J shed 8 bases, with 16 bases lying between them. The germline V gene has CDR1 MDHEN and CDR2 SYDVKM.

This clonotype was seen at least ten times. This rearrangement joins TRBV3-1 to TRBJ2-7; D is unclear. CDR3 size: 13 residues. Germline CDR1 reads LGHDT; CDR2 reads YNNKEL (reference sequence). The V gene lost 1 base and the J gene lost 4 bases, with 8 bases spanning the gap. The CDR3 region has the DNA TGTGCCAGCAGCCAAGGGGTCGGGTACGAGCAGTACTTC. Protein: CASSQGVGYEQYF.

This sequence joins TRBV20-1 and TRBJ2-7; D call uncertain. The V and J ends lost 1 base and 1 base respectively, with 2 bases between them. The CDR3 runs 11 residues. Germline lookup yields CDR1 DFQATT and CDR2 SNEGSKA (reference sequence). The CDR3 DNA is TGCAGTGCTAGAGGGTCCTACGAGCAGTACTTC. Protein sequence: CSARGSYEQYF.

This clonotype was counted ten times or more. This sequence joins TRBV20-1 and TRBJ1-5; D possibly corresponds to TRBD1 (5 bases). This CDR3 is 17 amino acids long. The germline V and J ends were trimmed by 1 base and 6 bases, with 22 bases remaining between them. Per germline, CDR1 DFQATT and CDR2 SNEGSKA (reference sequence). CDR3 DNA: TGCAGTGCTAGAGGACTACCGGGCCCACAGACAGCTCAGCCCCAGCATTTT. This gives the protein CSARGLPGPQTAQPQHF.

In its sample, this clonotype was seen a few times. This rearrangement joins TRBV15 to TRBJ1-5; TRBD1 is a possible D gene (5 bases). In germline, CDR1 is LNHNV, CDR2 YYDKDF (reference sequence). The V and J ends lost 0 bases and 6 bases respectively, with 15 bases between them. There are 16 residues in the CDR3. For the CDR3, the DNA is TGTGCCACCAGCAGAGATCCCGCAGGGCCCCCTCAGCCCCAGCATTTT. Amino acid sequence: CATSRDPAGPPQPQHF.

This clonotype came up many times. The chain uses TRBV30 and TRBJ2-7; D is perhaps TRBD1 or TRBD2 (5 bases each). This CDR3 is built from 12 residues. Per germline, CDR1 GTSNPN and CDR2 SVGIG (reference sequence). Trimming shortened V by 0 bases and J by 4 bases, and 7 bases separated the two germline ends. CDR3 loop: CAWSVGEYEQYF. Here the CDR3 DNA reads TGTGCCTGGAGTGTGGGGGAATACGAGCAGTACTTC.

This clonotype has only one observation. This chain joins TRBV20-1 and TRBJ2-1, with 10 bases lining up with TRBD2. V shed 0 bases and J 4 bases; nucleotides not matched to a gene: 9. The CDR3 is 17 residues long. Germline values: CDR1 DFQATT, CDR2 SNEGSKA (reference sequence). This chain's CDR3 is CSARDQLAGAKYNEQFF. Written as DNA, the CDR3 is TGCAGTGCTAGAGATCAGCTAGCGGGAGCAAAATACAATGAGCAGTTCTTC.

The chain has TRBV29-1 and TRBJ1-1; D gene ambiguous. The V end lost 7 bases, the J end lost 10 bases, and 13 bases lay between the germline ends. This CDR3 is 10 amino acids long. In germline, CDR1 is SQVTM, CDR2 ANQGSEA. Written as DNA, the CDR3 is TGCAGCGCCACCGCCACCACAGCTTTCTTT. This codes for CSATATTAFF.

The V gene is TRBV20-1, the J gene TRBJ2-1, with 8 bases identical to TRBD2. J lost 9 bases, V lost 5 bases, and 6 bases had no gene match. Per the germline V gene, CDR1 is DFQATT and CDR2 is SNEGSKA (reference sequence). CDR3 length: 12 residues. The CDR3 protein is CSASPAGVEQFF. The CDR3 bases are TGCAGTGCTTCACCAGCGGGAGTTGAGCAGTTCTTC.

The sample holds many counts of this clonotype. This chain connects TRBV11-2 to TRBJ2-1; D remains ambiguous. The CDR3 spans 14 residues. V was pared by 4 bases and J by 12 bases, with 19 bases between. Germline V gene data show CDR1 as SGHAT and CDR2 as FQNNGV. CDR3 DNA: TGTGCCAGCAGCTCCGTGCAGGACGGCCTCGGGCAGTTCTTC. Its protein product is CASSSVQDGLGQFF.

Ten or more counts support this clonotype. The chain combines TRBV19 with TRBJ2-1; D gene ambiguous. CDR1 is LNHDA and CDR2 is SQIVND in the germline V gene (reference sequence). The V and J ends lost 6 bases and 5 bases respectively, with 11 bases between them. The CDR3 is 13 residues long. CDR3 in amino acids: CASRSESDNEQFF. The CDR3, as DNA: TGTGCCAGTAGGTCGGAAAGCGACAATGAGCAGTTCTTC.

This clonotype was recorded at least ten times. V usage is TRBV5-1 and J usage is TRBJ2-1, with TRBD2 identical over 7 bases. The CDR3 totals 15 residues. Germline CDR1 SGHRS, CDR2 YFSETQ. J gave up 4 bases and V 4 bases, and 8 bases lay outside the gene matches. CDR3 region: CASSPLAPSYNEQFF. Written as DNA, the CDR3 is TGCGCCAGCAGCCCACTAGCGCCAAGTTACAATGAGCAGTTCTTC.

At least ten counts were recorded for this clonotype. The chain uses TRBV20-1 and TRBJ1-1; 7 bases are shared with TRBD1. The CDR3 spans 13 residues. Looked up from germline, CDR1 is DFQATT and CDR2 is SNEGSKA (reference sequence). CDR3 amino acids: CSARGQGGTEAFF. In DNA form, the CDR3 reads TGCAGCGCCCGTGGGCAGGGGGGCACTGAAGCTTTCTTT.

In its sample, this clonotype was seen many times. J is TRBJ1-1 and V is TRBV6-1, with 7 bases lining up with TRBD1. The germline CDR1 and CDR2 sequences are MNHNS and SASEGT. After removal of 2 bases from V and 3 bases from J, the junction contained 12 bases not matched to a gene. This CDR3 is 17 amino acids long. The CDR3 nucleotides read TGTGCCAGCAGTGAATCAGCGACGGACAGGCGTTACACTGAAGCTTTCTTT. Its translation is CASSESATDRRYTEAFF.

This clonotype was seen many times. The V and J genes are TRBV20-1 and TRBJ1-1, with a possible D match to TRBD1 (6 bases). The ends were cut back, 5 bases at V and 10 bases at J, with 17 bases in the middle. The CDR3 contains 12 residues. The germline gives CDR1 DFQATT, CDR2 SNEGSKA (reference sequence). The CDR3 region has the DNA TGCAGTGCTGGGGGGCCCACCTTGGGAGCTTTCTTT. Translating gives CSAGGPTLGAFF.

This clonotype came up many times. This rearrangement joins TRBV5-1 to TRBJ2-1; TRBD2 matches at 12 bases. CDR3 length equals 16 residues. Trimming cost V 4 bases and J 4 bases; bases outside gene matches: 6. Germline assignment: CDR1 SGHRS and CDR2 YFSETQ. Here the CDR3 reads CASSPGLAGLYNEQFF. The CDR3 DNA sequence: TGCGCCAGCAGCCCGGGACTAGCGGGTCTGTACAATGAGCAGTTCTTC.

This clonotype was detected only a few times. A junction boundary mismatches the germline segment, possibly from a read error. The gene calls are TRBV10-3 and TRBJ2-5; perhaps TRBD2 as D (5 bases). CDR1 and CDR2 (germline): ENHRY, SYGVKD. The CDR3 runs 13 residues. The CDR3 nucleotides are TGTGGCATCAGCCTCAGGCCGGGGGAGACCCAGTACTTC. This gives the protein CGISLRPGETQYF.

Many counts were recorded for this clonotype. Here the CDR3 reads CASSLVAGGSEQFF. Written as DNA, the CDR3 is TGTGCCAGCAGCTTGGTAGCGGGAGGGAGTGAGCAGTTCTTC. This chain joins TRBV7-9 and TRBJ2-1, with 11 nucleotides matching TRBD2. CDR3 length: 14 residues. Germline trimming cut 3 bases from V and 9 bases from J; bases unmatched to any gene: 4. Germline V gene data show CDR1 as SEHNR and CDR2 as FQNEAQ (reference sequence).

In this sample, this clonotype turned up many times. This chain joins TRBV30 and TRBJ2-7, with TRBD2 as a possible D gene (6 bases). CDR1 is GTSNPN and CDR2 is SVGIG in the germline V gene (reference sequence). The CDR3 contains 13 residues. With 4 bases removed from V and 4 bases from J, the gap between germline ends came to 14 bases. CDR3 DNA: TGTGCCTGGAAGGGACTCCCGCCATACGAGCAGTACTTC. It is translated as CAWKGLPPYEQYF. Complete variable domain (other parts from reference TRBV30 and TRBJ2-7): SQTIHQWPATLVQPVGSPLSLECTVEGTSNPNLYWYRQAAGRGLQLLFYSVGIGQISSEVPQNLSASRPQDRQFILSSKKLLLSDSGFYLCAWKGLPPYEQYFGPGTRLTVT.

This clonotype has just a few counts. The chain recombines TRBV2 with TRBJ1-2; tentative D call: TRBD1 (5 bases). This CDR3 region has 12 residues. Germline-derived CDR1 and CDR2 are SNHLY and FYNNEI. Trimming cost V 8 bases and J 5 bases, with 12 bases left between them. CDR3 region: CASWSQEYGYTF. The CDR3 nucleotides read TGTGCCAGCTGGTCACAGGAGTATGGCTACACCTTC. Full variable domain (remainder filled in from reference TRBV2 and TRBJ1-2): EPEVTQTPSHQVTQMGQEVILRCVPISNHLYFYWYRQILGQKVEFLVSFYNNEISEKSEIFDDQFSVERPDGSNFTLKIRSTKLEDSAMYFCASWSQEYGYTFGSGTRLTVV.

This clonotype has ten or more counts. CDR3 bases: TGTGCCAGCAGGAGGACAGGGAGTTCCTACGAGCAGTACTTC. Translated: CASRRTGSSYEQYF. The chain couples TRBV12-3 or TRBV12-4 to TRBJ2-7, with 8 nucleotides matching TRBD1. The CDR3 runs to 14 residues. Losses at the gene ends were 6 bases for V and 1 base for J; bases not matched to a gene: 5.